This TCR beta chain comes out of a study of T cells in Graves' hyperthyroidism and ophthalmopathy. General study results and limits: Stable hyperthyroidism and ophthalmopathy were separated using 13 V-J signatures.

Regions amplified from RNA transcripts were the TCR beta CDR3 regions. HTBI primers were employed in a first-round RT-PCR of the TCR CDR3. TCRdb recomputed calls from the multiplex PCR reads with MiXCR, one row per CDR3 protein. The sample holds hundreds of thousands of distinct CDR3 sequences; about 13% are singletons and the top ten take roughly 35%. This clonotype was picked up one time. What it recognizes is unknown. V gave up 1 base and J gave up 3 bases; unmatched junction bases: 4. This CDR3 has 15 amino acids. From germline, CDR1 is SGHAT and CDR2 FQNNGV. Material: blood. This TCR was sampled from a woman aged 40 to 50 with Graves' ophthalmopathy. This chain joins TRBV11-2 and TRBJ2-7, with 9 bases that match TRBD1. In nucleotides, the CDR3 is TGTGCCAGCAGCTTAGCGGGACAGGGTCACTACGAGCAGTACTTC. Amino acids: CASSLAGQGHYEQYF.